This T cell receptor beta chain was captured by sequencing in a study of control samples from healthy donors and cancer patients. TCRdb's table, derived via immunoSEQ multiplex PCR, lists solely in-frame clones and lacks some. The profile shows some 79,000 clones, about nine tenths of them singletons. V lost 4 bases, J lost 4 bases, and 18 bases lay in between. In germline, CDR1 is SGHDT, CDR2 YYEEEE. The CDR3 spans 17 residues. This clonotype was obtained from a man aged 45 to 65 in good health. The sample comprised blood. The V call is TRBV5-6, the J call TRBJ1-6; tentatively, D is TRBD1 (6 bases). The CDR3 DNA is TGTGCCAGCAGCGGACAGAAGTCCCAAGGGTATAATTCACCCCTCCACTTT. It translates to CASSGQKSQGYNSPLHF.